This entry lists 2 T cell receptor beta chains sequenced from one sample in a study of blood T cell repertoires in COVID-19. The table came from immunoSEQ multiplex PCR; TCRdb's copy has only in-frame clones and leaves some out. The table lists about 74,000 clones, roughly 88% of them singletons. Sequencing was performed on peripheral blood. The receptors shown here come from a woman older than 75 with active or convalescent COVID-19.

The chain uses TRBV6-2 or TRBV6-3 and TRBJ2-7; 8 bases match TRBD1. Germline values: CDR1 MNHEY, CDR2 SVGEGT. This CDR3 comprises 14 residues. The ends lost 5 bases at V and 1 base at J; junction bases unmatched: 4. CDR3 bases: TGTGCCAGCAGTGCCCGGACAGGGTCCTACGAGCAGTACTTC. Translated: CASSARTGSYEQYF.

The chain has TRBV7-9 and TRBJ1-1; 7 bases agree with TRBD1. The CDR3 sequence is 15 residues long. The germline V gene encodes CDR1 SEHNR and CDR2 FQNEAQ (reference sequence). V was clipped by 0 bases and J by 3 bases; unmatched bases: 4. CDR3 protein: CASSLATGRDTEAFF. CDR3 DNA: TGTGCCAGCAGCTTAGCGACAGGGCGGGACACTGAAGCTTTCTTT.